This T cell receptor beta chain was profiled in a study of T cell repertoires in cytomegalovirus infection. Background on the study: Shared public TCR beta signatures pointed to both CMV infection and a matching HLA type. Study results and limitations: Ex vivo responses were dominated by HLA-C-restricted CMV-specific TCR beta clonotypes.

TCRdb reprocessed the reads via MiXCR and lists one record per CDR3 protein. The data hold 150,000 to 200,000 distinct CDR3 sequences, with about 15% observed a single time. This clonotype was seen a few times. Its specificity is unknown. Sequenced input: PBMCs. This receptor was taken from a human donor in good health (CMV status not recorded). Some clones in this sample may be carry-over from other donors' samples.

The CDR3 spells CASSFVRLRGTEAFF. In nucleotides, the CDR3 is TGTGCCAGCAGTTTTGTCCGCCTCAGGGGAACTGAAGCTTTCTTT. V usage is TRBV27 and J usage is TRBJ1-1, with a tentative D call TRBD1 (6 bases). CDR1 is MNHEY, CDR2 SMNVEV, per germline (reference sequence). This CDR3 region has 15 residues. Trimming shortened V by 3 bases and J by 5 bases, and 16 bases separated the two germline ends.